This TCR beta chain was documented in a study of blood T cell repertoires in COVID-19 (dated by TCRdb to 2020 to 2021). About the full investigation: Collaborator samples came from the United States, Italy and Spain and covered acute and convalescent phases of COVID-19. The prospective study material was composed of cDNA or gDNA derived from T cells, B-cell-depleted T cells, or PBMCs. The dataset comprised deeply sampled blood TCRbeta repertoires from subjects exposed to, actively infected with, or recovered from COVID-19. The repertoires were released in a freely available public database intended as a resource for research on the immune response to SARS-CoV-2. Samples came from the ongoing ImmuneRACE study (first 160 participants) plus 1,254 subjects from 6 global collaborators. Nearly every sample came with metadata listing a de-identified subject ID, COVID-19 status, age in years and sex. Where available, HLA class I and class II types were taken from metadata supplied by the sample provider and were not determined by assay-based typing. General study outcomes and caveats: Clinical and demographic metadata were provided uncurated, with the amount varying by source and participant.

In the prospective study, participants were roughly 18 to 89 years old, resided in fewer than 25 geographic areas of the United States, and were enrolled through a virtual design. Cohort assignment in the prospective study relied on participant-reported clinical history from a screening survey and a study questionnaire. For ImmuneRACE Cohort 3, a participant was defined as recovered based on two consecutive negative NP/OP PCR tests, clearance by a healthcare professional, or resolution of symptoms. In the prospective study, whole blood, serum and a nasopharyngeal or oropharyngeal swab were collected from each participant by mobile phlebotomists. Prospective study participants could optionally give additional blood draws and questionnaires over a roughly two-month period. Blood samples from the prospective study were shipped frozen or at room temperature prior to DNA extraction. The germline V gene (reference sequence) supplies CDR1 SGHAT and CDR2 FQDESV. V trim: 2 bases; J trim: 3 bases; unmatched bases: 5. From the cysteine through the phenylalanine, the CDR3 covers 16 amino acids. Only the CDR3 region is kept as DNA, spanning 48 bases read in frame from base 1.

To note about this clone: Its antigen is unknown. Base qualities are not at hand, and no much larger clone is one base apart.

The immunoSEQ Assay, a bias-controlled multiplex PCR, was used to amplify TCRbeta CDR3 regions from genomic DNA. Under the source paper's analysis protocol: The number of nucleated cells in each sample was estimated from the amplification of reference gene primers within the assay. To quantify the absolute abundance of each unique TCRbeta CDR3 rearrangement, sequence reads were collapsed and filtered. For each sample, productive Simpson clonality was calculated as the square root of Simpson's diversity index over productive rearrangements. As stored in TCRdb, this immuneACCESS dataset retains in-frame rearrangements with V and J assigned. A fraction of the clones does not appear; measured against another copy, unresolved V genes explain less than half of the discrepancy, and the remainder lacks a known reason. V, J and clone size reflect that table, while D and trimming were determined from the DNA. Across this sample there are 390,000 or so clones, with around 87% seen only once. The ten largest clones capture around 9.3% of the sample.

The chain employs TRBV11-1 and TRBJ2-3, with 10 bases aligning to TRBD2. The receptor was isolated from a woman aged 45 to 65 who had recovered from COVID-19. Sequencing was carried out using PBMCs or T cells enriched from blood (not recorded which). The sequence in DNA is TGTGCCAGCAGCTTATTAGCGGGGGGCCTTACAGATACGCAGTATTTT. This codes for CASSLLAGGLTDTQYF.